Following are 32 T cell receptor beta chains from one sample sequenced in a study of T cells in Graves' hyperthyroidism and ophthalmopathy. Amplification of TCR beta CDR3 regions used RNA as the template. RT-PCR in the first round (using the HTBI primer set) targeted the TCR CDR3. TCRdb analysed the multiplex PCR reads with MiXCR anew, one entry per CDR3 protein. The profile shows approximately 870,000 distinct CDR3 sequences, 38% of them singletons. The sequencing sample was made of blood. These receptors were obtained from a man aged 18 to 30 with Graves' hyperthyroidism.

The chain couples TRBV12-5 to TRBJ2-3, with TRBD1 identical over 9 bases. Germline CDR1 and CDR2: LGHNT and FRNRAP. The CDR3 is 15 residues long. DNA of the CDR3: TGTGCCAGCAACTCGGACAGGGGAATCACAGATACGCAGTATTTT. Its protein product is CASNSDRGITDTQYF.

As for this clonotype: This may stem from a read error, because a much larger clone lies one nucleotide away. The J gene is TRBJ2-5, the V gene TRBV15, with TRBD1 identical over 8 bases. CDR1 and CDR2 (germline): LNHNV, YYDKDF (reference sequence). Unmatched junction bases numbered 11, after V lost 5 bases and J lost 3 bases. The CDR3 is 16 residues long. This CDR3 is CATSLLHPTGEETQYF. Written as DNA, the CDR3 is TGTGCCACCAGCTTATTACACCCGACAGGGGAAGAGACCCAGTACTTC.

A few counts support this clonotype. This chain links TRBV13 with TRBJ1-1; a possible D gene is TRBD1 (6 bases). There are 13 residues in the CDR3. Trimming shortened V by 5 bases and J by 7 bases, and 14 bases separated the two germline ends. The germline V gene has CDR1 PRHDT and CDR2 FYEKMQ (reference sequence). For the CDR3, the DNA is TGTGCCAGCAGCCCCTGGACAGTCGATGAAGCTTTCTTT. It encodes CASSPWTVDEAFF.

The chain employs TRBV7-2 and TRBJ1-3; tentatively, D is TRBD1 (6 bases). The length of the CDR3 is 19 residues. V was shortened by 5 bases and J by 0 bases, with 23 bases between the two germline ends. Germline V CDR1 and CDR2: SGHTA, FQGNSA. CDR3 sequence reads: CASSQDFPGTFSSGNTIYF. For the CDR3, the DNA is TGTGCCAGCAGCCAAGATTTTCCCGGGACATTCAGCTCTGGAAACACCATATATTTT.

Many counts were recorded for this clonotype. The chain carries TRBV12-3 or TRBV12-4 and TRBJ1-1; D ambiguous. V lost 5 bases, J lost 3 bases, and 10 bases lay in between. The CDR3 loop spans 13 amino acids. CDR3 coding DNA: TGTGCCAGCAGTATAGACTGGGACACTGAAGCTTTCTTT. It encodes CASSIDWDTEAFF.

The sample holds a few counts of this clonotype. The chain uses TRBV7-8 and TRBJ1-5, with D tentatively TRBD1 (5 bases). The CDR3 runs to 16 residues. The V end was cut by 8 bases, the J end by 0 bases, with 17 bases between. The V gene's germline CDR1 is SGHVS and CDR2 FQNEAQ. This CDR3 reads CASAGDLFYSNQPQHF. CDR3 DNA sequence: TGTGCCAGCGCCGGGGACCTATTCTATAGCAATCAGCCCCAGCATTTT.

This clonotype was seen a few times. This sequence joins TRBV12-3 or TRBV12-4 and TRBJ1-6; 7 bases align to TRBD1. Unmatched junction bases numbered 9, after V lost 6 bases and J lost 10 bases. CDR3 length: 14 amino acids. CDR3: CASRPGQDGSPLHF. The CDR3 DNA reads TGTGCCAGCAGACCCGGACAGGACGGCTCACCCCTCCACTTT.

This clonotype was observed many times. J is TRBJ1-1 and V is TRBV6-5; D uncertain. The CDR3 consists of 13 residues. Germline V gene data show CDR1 as MNHEY and CDR2 as SVGAGI. Trimming took off 1 base at V and 3 bases at J, with 6 bases between the two ends. Here the CDR3 reads CASSYLRDTEAFF. Here the CDR3 DNA reads TGTGCCAGCAGTTACTTACGGGACACTGAAGCTTTCTTT.

The chain carries TRBV7-2 and TRBJ1-1; D uncertain. V was shortened by 5 bases and J by 5 bases, with 18 bases between the two germline ends. The CDR3 sequence is 15 residues long. Germline V gene data show CDR1 as SGHTA and CDR2 as FQGNSA. The CDR3 DNA follows: TGTGCCAGCAGCCAAGATACACCGATTAATACTGAAGCTTTCTTT. Protein product: CASSQDTPINTEAFF.

The chain employs TRBV11-2 and TRBJ2-7; D may be TRBD1 (5 bases). In germline, CDR1 is SGHAT, CDR2 FQNNGV. The ends were cut back, 2 bases at V and 6 bases at J, with 17 bases in the middle. This CDR3 contains 15 residues. In DNA, the CDR3 is TGTGCCAGCAGCTTATCTCCCAGGGTGGTTGCCGAGCAGTACTTC. Translation gives CASSLSPRVVAEQYF.

V is TRBV19 and J is TRBJ1-1; 9 bases agree with TRBD1. Germline values: CDR1 LNHDA, CDR2 SQIVND (reference sequence). There are 14 residues in the CDR3. J lost 1 base, V lost 7 bases, and 4 bases had no gene match. The CDR3 region has the DNA TGTGCCAGTATTGGGGGACAGGGGAACACTGAAGCTTTCTTT. Amino acids: CASIGGQGNTEAFF.

A note on this clonotype: One end of the junction is discordant with germline, which a read error may explain. The chain employs TRBV10-3 and TRBJ1-1; TRBD1 matches at 8 bases. From germline, CDR1 is ENHRY and CDR2 SYGVKD. This CDR3 contains 17 residues. The CDR3 loop reads CASSATGTGYEGTEAFF. The CDR3 DNA sequence: TGTGCCAGCAGTGCGACCGGGACAGGATATGAAGGCACTGAAGCTTTCTTT.

The table lists this clonotype with a few counts. The chain employs TRBV2 and TRBJ2-1; 12 positions agree with TRBD2. Germline CDR1 SNHLY, CDR2 FYNNEI. The CDR3 totals 16 residues. Trimming took 4 bases from V and 2 from J; bases not matched to a gene: 3. CDR3 DNA sequence: TGTGCCAGCAGTGCCCTAGCGGGAGGGCCCTACAATGAGCAGTTCTTC. Its translation is CASSALAGGPYNEQFF. Full variable domain (remainder filled in from reference TRBV2 and TRBJ2-1): EPEVTQTPSHQVTQMGQEVILRCVPISNHLYFYWYRQILGQKVEFLVSFYNNEISEKSEIFDDQFSVERPDGSNFTLKIRSTKLEDSAMYFCASSALAGGPYNEQFFGPGTRLTVL.

The rearrangement uses TRBV19 and TRBJ1-2; D unresolved. The CDR3 consists of 12 residues. V gave up 6 bases and J gave up 5 bases, with 10 bases separating them. Looked up from germline, CDR1 is LNHDA and CDR2 is SQIVND (reference sequence). The CDR3 protein is CASSYIEYGYTF. For the CDR3, the DNA is TGTGCCAGTAGCTATATCGAATATGGCTACACCTTC.

This clonotype was seen only a few times. Here the CDR3 reads CASSQENPTEAFF. The CDR3 DNA sequence: TGTGCCAGCAGTCAAGAGAACCCCACTGAAGCTTTCTTT. This chain links TRBV7-9 with TRBJ1-1; D not resolved. This CDR3 is 13 amino acids long. Germline CDR1 is SEHNR and CDR2 is FQNEAQ (reference sequence). V lost 6 bases and J 4 bases, leaving 12 bases between the germline ends. Combining the CDR3 with reference TRBV7-9 and TRBJ1-1 gives the whole variable domain DTGVSQNPRHKITKRGQNVTFRCDPISEHNRLYWYRQTLGQGPEFLTYFQNEAQLEKSRLLSDRFSAERPKGSFSTLEIQRTEQGDSAMYLCASSQENPTEAFFGQGTRLTVV.

This chain joins TRBV12-3 or TRBV12-4 and TRBJ1-5, with D uncertain. Trimming shortened V by 4 bases and J by 5 bases, and 9 bases separated the two germline ends. The CDR3 has 13 amino acids. The CDR3 protein is CASSWWADQPQHF. DNA of the CDR3: TGTGCCAGCAGTTGGTGGGCCGATCAGCCCCAGCATTTT.

As DNA, the CDR3 is TGTGCCAGCAGCTTGGCCGGGGACAGGGGCGAAAAACTGTTTTTT. It specifies CASSLAGDRGEKLFF. This chain uses TRBV5-4 with TRBJ1-4, with TRBD1 matching 10 bases. Germline trimming cut 0 bases from V and 8 bases from J; bases unmatched to any gene: 4. CDR1 and CDR2 from the germline V gene are SGHNT and YYREEE (reference sequence). The CDR3 contains 15 residues.

This clonotype was observed at least ten times. The chain recombines TRBV6-6 with TRBJ1-1, with 8 nucleotides matching TRBD1. CDR1 and CDR2 from the germline V gene are MNHNY and SVGAGI (reference sequence). This CDR3 region has 11 residues. J lost 10 bases, V lost 6 bases, and 4 bases had no gene match. CDR3 residues: CASSQGARAFF. CDR3 nucleotide sequence: TGTGCCAGCAGCCAGGGGGCGCGAGCTTTCTTT.

This clonotype was detected only a few times. This sequence joins TRBV7-9 and TRBJ1-4; D is undetermined. The CDR3 spans 15 residues. Germline-derived CDR1 and CDR2 are SEHNR and FQNEAQ (reference sequence). The V gene lost 3 bases and the J gene lost 4 bases, with 12 bases spanning the gap. CDR3 nucleotides: TGTGCCAGCAGCTTTGGACGTTCCGATAATGAAAAACTGTTTTTT. The encoded protein is CASSFGRSDNEKLFF. Full variable domain (rest looked up from reference TRBV7-9 and TRBJ1-4): DTGVSQNPRHKITKRGQNVTFRCDPISEHNRLYWYRQTLGQGPEFLTYFQNEAQLEKSRLLSDRFSAERPKGSFSTLEIQRTEQGDSAMYLCASSFGRSDNEKLFFGSGTQLSVL.

This clonotype has a count of ten or more. The J gene is TRBJ1-1, the V gene TRBV9; D call uncertain. V was shortened by 4 bases and J by 3 bases, with 13 bases between the two germline ends. This CDR3 is built from 14 residues. Germline V gives CDR1 SGDLS, CDR2 YYNGEE. CDR3 coding DNA: TGTGCCAGCAGCCCCGTGGGGATGGACACTGAAGCTTTCTTT. It translates to CASSPVGMDTEAFF. Filled out from reference TRBV9 and TRBJ1-1, the complete variable domain reads DSGVTQTPKHLITATGQRVTLRCSPRSGDLSVYWYQQSLDQGLQFLIQYYNGEERAKGNILERFSAQQFPDLHSELNLSSLELGDSALYFCASSPVGMDTEAFFGQGTRLTVV.

V usage is TRBV27 and J usage is TRBJ1-1; tentative D call: TRBD1 (6 bases). Trimming left V 3 bases short and J 6 bases short, with 8 bases between. The CDR3 sequence is 12 residues long. Germline values: CDR1 MNHEY, CDR2 SMNVEV (reference sequence). The CDR3 region has the DNA TGTGCCAGCAGTTTCACAGGGTCTGAAGCTTTCTTT. Translated, it gives CASSFTGSEAFF.

The genes are TRBV20-1 and TRBJ1-6; a weak D match, TRBD1 (5 bases). The CDR3 runs 15 residues. Germline V CDR1 and CDR2: DFQATT, SNEGSKA (reference sequence). V was shortened by 0 bases and J by 8 bases, with 14 bases between the two germline ends. CDR3 loop: CSARDPRQGYSPLHF. CDR3 DNA: TGCAGTGCTAGAGATCCCCGGCAGGGTTATTCACCCCTCCACTTT.

This clonotype has a count of ten or more. The CDR3, as DNA: TGCAGCGTTGTGGGGATTTTCGATGGCTACACCTTC. Protein product: CSVVGIFDGYTF. The chain employs TRBV29-1 and TRBJ1-2; no clear D. The germline V and J ends were trimmed by 4 bases and 6 bases, with 12 bases remaining between them. Germline assignment: CDR1 SQVTM and CDR2 ANQGSEA. This CDR3 region has 12 residues.

The sample holds a few counts of this clonotype. The gene calls are TRBV19 and TRBJ1-1, with 8 nucleotides matching TRBD1. The CDR3 contains 13 residues. Germline V gene data show CDR1 as LNHDA and CDR2 as SQIVND (reference sequence). Trimming cost V 8 bases and J 3 bases; bases outside gene matches: 5. CDR3 bases: TGTGCCAGTCTAGGGACAGGATACACTGAAGCTTTCTTT. Protein: CASLGTGYTEAFF.

There are many counts of this clonotype. J is TRBJ1-3 and V is TRBV10-3; 9 bases are a match to TRBD1. This CDR3 region has 14 residues. Germline lookup yields CDR1 ENHRY and CDR2 SYGVKD. V lost 8 bases to trimming and J lost 9 bases; unmatched junction nucleotides: 11. CDR3 loop: CAIGPEGQGATIYF. The CDR3 nucleotides read TGTGCCATCGGACCTGAGGGACAGGGTGCCACCATATATTTT.

The chain is built from TRBV29-1 and TRBJ2-3; D possibly matches TRBD1 or TRBD2 (6 bases each). V dropped 4 bases and J dropped 0 bases, with 11 bases sitting between them. The CDR3 totals 14 residues. Per germline, CDR1 SQVTM and CDR2 ANQGSEA. This CDR3 is CSVARGGSTDTQYF. CDR3 coding DNA: TGCAGCGTTGCTAGAGGGGGGAGCACAGATACGCAGTATTTT.

This clonotype has only a few counts. V usage is TRBV7-6 and J usage is TRBJ2-2; 8 nucleotides align to TRBD2. Germline V gene data show CDR1 as SGHVS and CDR2 as FNYEAQ. The CDR3 is 17 residues long. J was trimmed by 2 bases and V by 2 bases; bases with no gene match: 7. The CDR3 DNA follows: TGTGCCAGCAGCTTACTCCCGGGGGGGACCAACACCGGGGAGCTGTTTTTT. As protein: CASSLLPGGTNTGELFF.

The chain couples TRBV6-5 to TRBJ1-1; D is possibly TRBD1 (5 bases). This CDR3 has 13 residues. The ends were cut back, 7 bases at V and 7 bases at J, with 16 bases in the middle. From germline, CDR1 is MNHEY and CDR2 SVGAGI. The CDR3 coding sequence is TGTGCCAGCACCCCAGGGTTTTTGGGTGAAGCTTTCTTT. Its translation: CASTPGFLGEAFF.

This clonotype was detected only a few times. The CDR3 DNA sequence: TGCAGTGCCGAGGGAGAGACAGGGTACGAGCAGTACTTC. Protein: CSAEGETGYEQYF. The V call is TRBV20-1, the J call TRBJ2-7; 7 nucleotides line up with TRBD1. The germline V gene encodes CDR1 DFQATT and CDR2 SNEGSKA (reference sequence). Trimming took 6 bases from V and 4 from J; bases not matched to a gene: 9. The CDR3 is 13 amino acids.

This clonotype was counted between two and nine times. The chain recombines TRBV5-1 with TRBJ1-2, with D perhaps TRBD1 (5 bases). The length of the CDR3 is 16 residues. Trimming removed 3 bases from V and 4 bases from J, with 19 bases in between. Germline V gives CDR1 SGHRS, CDR2 YFSETQ. The CDR3 DNA follows: TGCGCCAGCAGCTCGAGACAGCTGCGTGACGGCTATGGCTACACCTTC. Translating gives CASSSRQLRDGYGYTF.

In the case of this clonotype: A much larger clone lies one base from this, so it may be a read error. Here the CDR3 reads CASSVEASRNTEAFF. The CDR3 DNA reads TGTGCCAGCAGCGTAGAGGCCTCACGGAACACTGAAGCTTTCTTT. The gene calls are TRBV9 and TRBJ1-1; D ambiguous. Germline V gene sequence: CDR1 SGDLS, CDR2 YYNGEE. The CDR3 is made up of 15 amino acids. V lost 0 bases, J lost 1 base, and 10 bases lay in between.

The chain recombines TRBV12-3 or TRBV12-4 with TRBJ2-7, with D tentatively TRBD2 (6 bases). The V end lost 7 bases, the J end lost 4 bases, and 17 bases lay between the germline ends. The CDR3 runs to 14 residues. The CDR3 reads CASTRSGGVYEQYF. The DNA for the CDR3 is TGTGCCAGCACTAGGTCCGGAGGGGTTTACGAGCAGTACTTC.